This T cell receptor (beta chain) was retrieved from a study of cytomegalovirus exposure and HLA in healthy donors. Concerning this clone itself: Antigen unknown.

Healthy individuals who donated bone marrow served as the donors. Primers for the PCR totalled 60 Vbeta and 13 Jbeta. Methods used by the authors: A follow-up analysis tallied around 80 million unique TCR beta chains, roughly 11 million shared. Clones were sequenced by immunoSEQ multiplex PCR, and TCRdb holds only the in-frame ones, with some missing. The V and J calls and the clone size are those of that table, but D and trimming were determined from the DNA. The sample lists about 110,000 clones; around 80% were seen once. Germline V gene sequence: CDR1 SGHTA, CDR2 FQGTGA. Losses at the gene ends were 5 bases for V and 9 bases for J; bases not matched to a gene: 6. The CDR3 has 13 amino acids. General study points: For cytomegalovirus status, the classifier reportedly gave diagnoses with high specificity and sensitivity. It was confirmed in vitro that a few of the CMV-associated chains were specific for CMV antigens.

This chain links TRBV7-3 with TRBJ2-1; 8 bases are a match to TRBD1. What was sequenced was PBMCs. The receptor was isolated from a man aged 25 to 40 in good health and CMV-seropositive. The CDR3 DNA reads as TGTGCCAGCAGCCGGAGGACAGGGTTTGAGCAGTTCTTC. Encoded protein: CASSRRTGFEQFF.